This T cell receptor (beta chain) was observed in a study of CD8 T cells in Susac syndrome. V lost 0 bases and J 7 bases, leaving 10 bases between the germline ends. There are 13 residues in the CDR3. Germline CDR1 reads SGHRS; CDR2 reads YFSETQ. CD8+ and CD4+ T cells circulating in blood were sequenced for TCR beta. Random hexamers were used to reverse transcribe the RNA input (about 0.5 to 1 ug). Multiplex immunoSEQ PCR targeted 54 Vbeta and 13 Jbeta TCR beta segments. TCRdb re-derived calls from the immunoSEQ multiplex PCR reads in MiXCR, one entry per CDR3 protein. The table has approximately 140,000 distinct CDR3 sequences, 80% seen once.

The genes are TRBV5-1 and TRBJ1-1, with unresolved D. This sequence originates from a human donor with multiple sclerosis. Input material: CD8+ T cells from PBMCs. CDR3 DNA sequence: TGCGCCAGCAGCTTGGGGGAGCAGTATGAAGCTTTCTTT. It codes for CASSLGEQYEAFF.